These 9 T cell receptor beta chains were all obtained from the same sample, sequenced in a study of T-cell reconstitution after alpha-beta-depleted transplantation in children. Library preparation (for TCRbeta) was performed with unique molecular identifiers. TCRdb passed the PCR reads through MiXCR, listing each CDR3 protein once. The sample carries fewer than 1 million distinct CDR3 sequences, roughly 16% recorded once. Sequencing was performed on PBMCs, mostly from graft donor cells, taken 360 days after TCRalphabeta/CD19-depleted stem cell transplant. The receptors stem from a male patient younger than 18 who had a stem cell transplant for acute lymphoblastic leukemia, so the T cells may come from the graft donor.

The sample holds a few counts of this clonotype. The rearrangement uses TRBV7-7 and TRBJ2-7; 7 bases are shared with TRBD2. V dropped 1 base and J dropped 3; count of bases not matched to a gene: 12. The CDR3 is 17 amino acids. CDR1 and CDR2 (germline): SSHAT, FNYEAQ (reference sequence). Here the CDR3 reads CASSLGGFGAGDYEQYF. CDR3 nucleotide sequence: TGTGCCAGCAGCTTAGGGGGATTCGGGGCGGGAGACTACGAGCAGTACTTC.

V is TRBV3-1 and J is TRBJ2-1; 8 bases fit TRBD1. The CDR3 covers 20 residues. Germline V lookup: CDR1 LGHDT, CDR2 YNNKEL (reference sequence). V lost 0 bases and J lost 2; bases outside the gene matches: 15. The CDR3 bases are TGTGCCAGCAGCCAAGAACATGAGTTCAGGGGGCAAGTTGCCTACAATGAGCAGTTCTTC. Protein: CASSQEHEFRGQVAYNEQFF.

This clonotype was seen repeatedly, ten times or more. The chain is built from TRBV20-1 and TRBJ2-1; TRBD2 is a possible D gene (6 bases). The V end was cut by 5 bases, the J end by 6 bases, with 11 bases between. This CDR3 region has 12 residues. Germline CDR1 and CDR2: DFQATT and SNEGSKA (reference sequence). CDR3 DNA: TGCAGTGCTGCCGGGGGTTTCAATGAGCAGTTCTTC. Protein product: CSAAGGFNEQFF.

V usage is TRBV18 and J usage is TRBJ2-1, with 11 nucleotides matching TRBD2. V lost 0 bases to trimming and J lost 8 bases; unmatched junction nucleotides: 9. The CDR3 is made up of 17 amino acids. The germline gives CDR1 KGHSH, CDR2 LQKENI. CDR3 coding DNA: TGTGCCAGCTCACCACCCAACCCTAGCGGGAGGACGCATGAGCAGTTCTTC. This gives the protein CASSPPNPSGRTHEQFF.

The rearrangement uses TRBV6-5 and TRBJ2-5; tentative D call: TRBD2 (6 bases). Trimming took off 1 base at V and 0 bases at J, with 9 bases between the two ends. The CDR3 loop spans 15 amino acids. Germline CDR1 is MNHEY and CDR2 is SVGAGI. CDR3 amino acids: CASSYWREDQETQYF. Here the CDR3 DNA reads TGTGCCAGCAGTTACTGGAGGGAGGACCAAGAGACCCAGTACTTC.

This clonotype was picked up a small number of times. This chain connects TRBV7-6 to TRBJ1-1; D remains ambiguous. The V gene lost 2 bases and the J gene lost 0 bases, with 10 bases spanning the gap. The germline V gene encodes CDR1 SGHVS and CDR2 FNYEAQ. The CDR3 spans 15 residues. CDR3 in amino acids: CASSLTGLLNTEAFF. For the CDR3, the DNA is TGTGCCAGCAGCTTAACTGGACTGCTGAACACTGAAGCTTTCTTT.

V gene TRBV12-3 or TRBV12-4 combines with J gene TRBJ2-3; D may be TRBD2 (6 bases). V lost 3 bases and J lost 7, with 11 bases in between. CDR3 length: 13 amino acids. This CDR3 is CASSFGGRNTQYF. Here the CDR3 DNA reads TGTGCCAGCAGTTTTGGTGGGAGGAATACGCAGTATTTT.

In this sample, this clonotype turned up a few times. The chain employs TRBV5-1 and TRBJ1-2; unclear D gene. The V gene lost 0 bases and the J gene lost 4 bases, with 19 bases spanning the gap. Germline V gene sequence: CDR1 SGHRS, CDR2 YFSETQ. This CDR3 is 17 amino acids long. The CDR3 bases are TGCGCCAGCAGCTTGGAAGCGTCGGGGATGGGAGTCTATGGCTACACCTTC. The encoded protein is CASSLEASGMGVYGYTF.

CDR3 bases: TGTGCCAGCAGGCGGGAGGGCCCGTACCAAGAGACCCAGTACTTC. Its translation is CASRREGPYQETQYF. The rearrangement joins TRBV12-3 or TRBV12-4 to TRBJ2-5; 9 bases agree with TRBD2. Losses at the gene ends were 6 bases for V and 0 bases for J; bases not matched to a gene: 5. The CDR3 contains 15 residues.